The entry below describes one T cell receptor beta chain. The CDR3 is 15 amino acids. V lost 3 bases and J lost 4, with 10 bases in between. The V gene's germline CDR1 is MGHDK and CDR2 SYGVNS. These data come from a study of T cell changes during pregnancy in multiple sclerosis. The method was immunoSEQ multiplex PCR; TCRdb's version includes in-frame clones alone and lacks a portion of them. The table lists roughly 110,000 clones, roughly 89% of them singletons. The receptor's source is a female donor with multiple sclerosis, enrolled in a pregnancy study. The genes are TRBV25-1 and TRBJ2-6; weak D call: TRBD1 (5 bases). The sequencing here drew on peripheral blood, taken before pregnancy. Here the CDR3 DNA reads TGTGCCAGCAGTGATGGCAGGGCCGGGGCCAACGTCCTGACTTTC. Translation gives CASSDGRAGANVLTF. The variable domain in full, completed from reference TRBV25-1 and TRBJ2-6, reads EADIYQTPRYLVIGTGKKITLECSQTMGHDKMYWYQQDPGMELHLIHYSYGVNSTEKGDLSSESTVSRIRTEHFPLTLESARPSHTSQYLCASSDGRAGANVLTFGAGSRLTVL.